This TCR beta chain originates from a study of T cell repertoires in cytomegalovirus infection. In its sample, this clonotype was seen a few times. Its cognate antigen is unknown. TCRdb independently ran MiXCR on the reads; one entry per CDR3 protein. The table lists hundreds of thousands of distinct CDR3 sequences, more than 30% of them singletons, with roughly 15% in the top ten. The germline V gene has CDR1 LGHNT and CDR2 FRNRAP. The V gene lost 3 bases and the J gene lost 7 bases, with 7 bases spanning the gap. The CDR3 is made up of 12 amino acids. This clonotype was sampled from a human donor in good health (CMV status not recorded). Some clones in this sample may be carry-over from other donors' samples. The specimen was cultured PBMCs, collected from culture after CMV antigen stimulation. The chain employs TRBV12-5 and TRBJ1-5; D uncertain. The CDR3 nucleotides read TGTGCTAGTGGTTTAGACGGACAGCCCCAGCATTTT. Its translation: CASGLDGQPQHF.